This T cell receptor (beta chain) was sequenced during a study of cytomegalovirus exposure and HLA in healthy donors. Overall study: According to later analysis, the same platform produced the 90 to 150 validation and several hundred first-cohort repertoires.

Study outcomes and limitations: In vitro work confirmed that a few CMV-associated chains recognize CMV antigens. Cytomegalovirus-associated status was assigned to some 180 TCR beta chains. Generally TCR sequences proved uncommon, though certain public TCRs appeared in numerous donors.

The CDR3 consists of 13 residues. Germline values: CDR1 SGDLS, CDR2 YYNGEE. Germline trimming cut 4 bases from V and 5 bases from J; bases unmatched to any gene: 3. Turning to this clone: Its antigen is unknown.

The assay was immunoSEQ multiplex PCR, and TCRdb's table has in-frame clones only and misses some. The sample comprises tens of thousands of clones, about 94% of which are singletons, and 1.2% to 1.5% rests with the top ten. The sequencing sample was made of PBMCs. The chain has TRBV9 and TRBJ2-5, with TRBD1 matching 9 bases. The TCR comes from a young man in good health and CMV-seropositive. Here the CDR3 reads CASSPTGGETQYF. CDR3 bases: TGTGCCAGCAGCCCTACAGGGGGCGAGACCCAGTACTTC. Drawing the rest from reference TRBV9 and TRBJ2-5, the complete variable domain is DSGVTQTPKHLITATGQRVTLRCSPRSGDLSVYWYQQSLDQGLQFLIQYYNGEERAKGNILERFSAQQFPDLHSELNLSSLELGDSALYFCASSPTGGETQYFGPGTRLLVL.